These T cell receptor beta chains were read from a single sample in a study of blood T cell repertoires in COVID-19. Only in-frame clones appear in the TCRdb table, and some are missing; sequencing was by immunoSEQ multiplex PCR. The table shows approximately 140,000 clones, with approximately 80% occurring only once. The sample consisted of peripheral blood. The receptors shown here come from a human donor in a cohort sampled during active COVID-19. The CDR3 runs from the conserved cysteine through the conserved F or W. The order of the fields is J gene, D gene, V gene, clone size, CDR3 DNA, CDR3 protein. A D gene is named only where the DNA matches it firmly. For some rows the clone size is stated as once, few or many, or as a class when expanded; others skip it.

>TRBJ2-2|TRBD2|TRBV11-3|.
TGTGCCAGCAGCCCTGCGGGGGGCGCGAACACCGGGGAGCTGTTTTTT
CASSPAGGANTGELFF
>TRBJ1-2|TRBD1|TRBV7-8|.
TGTGCCAGCAGCTTATTATCCCAGGGGGCTGGGGGCTACACCTTC
CASSLLSQGAGGYTF
>TRBJ1-1|.|TRBV5-4|few
TGTGCCAGCAGCTTGCCGGGATATCCTGAAGCTTTCTTT
CASSLPGYPEAFF
>TRBJ2-2|TRBD2|TRBV7-8|few
TGTGCCAGCAGCTTAACGGGACTAGCGGGAGGCTCCGGGGAGCTGTTTTTT
CASSLTGLAGGSGELFF
>TRBJ2-7|.|TRBV7-6|.
TGTGCTCGGGGGTGCGAGCAGTACTTC
CARGCEQYF
>TRBJ2-5|TRBD2|TRBV29-1|.
TGCAGCGTTGAAGAGGCGGGAGTAGAGACCCAGTACTTC
CSVEEAGVETQYF
>TRBJ2-3|.|TRBV29-1|.
TGCAGCGTAGGACAGTACACAGATACGCAGTATTTT
CSVGQYTDTQYF
>TRBJ2-3|.|TRBV7-2|.
TGTGCCAGCAGCACATCCACAGATACGCAGTATTTT
CASSTSTDTQYF
>TRBJ1-2|.|TRBV18|few
TGTGCCAGCTCACCACCATCGCCGGGTTTACGAGGCTACACCTTC
CASSPPSPGLRGYTF
>TRBJ2-2|TRBD1|TRBV19|.
TGTGCCAGCAGGGGACAGGGTATCGCCGGGGAGCTGTTTTTT
CASRGQGIAGELFF
>TRBJ1-3|.|TRBV5-1|.
TGCGCCAGCAGCTGGGGGGGAATCTCTGGAAACACCATATATTTT
CASSWGGISGNTIYF
>TRBJ1-6|.|TRBV14|.
TGTGCCAGCAGCCAAGATGCAGGGGTTTTGAAATCACCCCTCCACTTT
CASSQDAGVLKSPLHF
>TRBJ2-7|TRBD1|TRBV11-2|.
TGTGCCAGCAGCTCGGACAGGGTTTTCCACGAGCAGTACTTC
CASSSDRVFHEQYF
>TRBJ2-1|.|TRBV28|.
TGTGCCAGCAGTTTCAGGGGCTACAATGAGCAGTTCTTC
CASSFRGYNEQFF
>TRBJ1-1|.|TRBV7-9|.
TGTGCCAGCAGCGCAAAGATAGACACGAACACTGAAGCTTTCTTT
CASSAKIDTNTEAFF
>TRBJ2-1|TRBD2|TRBV7-2|.
TGTGCCAGCAGCGACCTGGGGGGGGTACCCCCGTTCTTC
CASSDLGGVPPFF
>TRBJ1-2|.|TRBV3-1/TRBV3-2|.
TGTGCCAGCAGCCAACAGGGGTTCTATGGCTACACCTTC
CASSQQGFYGYTF
>TRBJ2-7|TRBD2|TRBV29-1|once
TGCAGCGTTGAGGGGACTAGGGGCAACGAGCAGTACTTC
CSVEGTRGNEQYF
>TRBJ2-7|TRBD2|TRBV6-5|.
TGTGCCGCCACGCTGGGACTAGCCACCTACGAGCAGTACTTC
CAATLGLATYEQYF
>TRBJ2-7|TRBD2|TRBV5-1|few
TGCGCCAGCAGCATTAGCGGGAGCAACTCCTACGAGCAGTACTTC
CASSISGSNSYEQYF
>TRBJ2-1|TRBD2|TRBV6-1|.
TGTGCCAGCAGTGAAGCGTCTGGACTAGCAGGGAACTACAATGAGCAGTTCTTC
CASSEASGLAGNYNEQFF
>TRBJ1-4|.|TRBV5-4|.
TGTGCCAGCAGCTTGGAGAGTAATGAAAAACTGTTTTTT
CASSLESNEKLFF
>TRBJ1-6|.|TRBV9|.
TGTGCCAGCAGCGTAGGGAGTGGGCAGGGCGGTTCACCCCTCCACTTT
CASSVGSGQGGSPLHF
>TRBJ1-2|TRBD1|TRBV3-1/TRBV3-2|.
TGTGCCAGCAGCCCCGGGACAGGGAAGGGCTACACCTTC
CASSPGTGKGYTF
>TRBJ2-3|.|TRBV9|.
TGTGCCAGCAGCGTACTGGGTAGCGGCACAGATACGCAGTATTTT
CASSVLGSGTDTQYF
>TRBJ1-5|.|TRBV11-2|few
TGTGCCAGCAGCATACAGGGTGGGGATCAGCCCCAGCATTTT
CASSIQGGDQPQHF
>TRBJ1-2|.|TRBV3-1/TRBV3-2|.
TGTGCCAGCAGTCCCCGGGAGGGCGGTGGCTACACCTTC
CASSPREGGGYTF
>TRBJ2-7|.|TRBV5-4|.
TGTGCCAGCAGCTTGGAAGTAGCGGCAAGCTACGAGCAGTACTTC
CASSLEVAASYEQYF
>TRBJ2-7|TRBD1|TRBV6-5|few
TGTGCCAGCAGTCCCCGACAGGGTCCCTACGAGCAGTACTTC
CASSPRQGPYEQYF
>TRBJ1-6|.|TRBV6-5|once
TGTGCCAGCAGTTACCCCAGGGAAGGTAATTCACCCCTCCACTTT
CASSYPREGNSPLHF
>TRBJ2-2|.|TRBV28|.
TGTGCCAGCAGCAGCAGGGTTGCCGGGGAGCTGTTTTTT
CASSSRVAGELFF
>TRBJ2-6|.|TRBV9|.
TGTGCCAGCAGCGTAGCTACGAGGACTCGCTCTGGGGCCAACGTCCTGACTTTC
CASSVATRTRSGANVLTF
>TRBJ1-4|.|TRBV19|.
TGTGCCAGTAGTATAGGACAGTCTAATGAAAAACTGTTTTTT
CASSIGQSNEKLFF
>TRBJ2-7|.|TRBV7-2|.
TGTGCCAGCAGCCCAAAGGGCAGGGCTAGGGGGGAGCAGTACTTC
CASSPKGRARGEQYF
>TRBJ2-5|TRBD1|TRBV2|.
TGTGCCAGCAGTTCTGACAGGGCCCAAGAGACCCAGTACTTC
CASSSDRAQETQYF
>TRBJ1-5|.|TRBV10-3|.
TGTGCCATCGGCTTACAGGGAAATCAGCCCCAGCATTTT
CAIGLQGNQPQHF
>TRBJ1-1|.|TRBV6-5|.
TGTGCCAGCAGCCGGAGGTCCAGGTTGGACACTGAAGCTTTCTTT
CASSRRSRLDTEAFF
>TRBJ2-1|.|TRBV21-1|.
TGTGCCAGCAGCAAAGGTGGCGGGGACAGGGGTGACCCCTACAATGAGCAGTTCTTC
CASSKGGGDRGDPYNEQFF
>TRBJ2-2|TRBD1|TRBV14|few
TGTGCCAGCAGCCGATTCGGGACAGGGCTGGACGGGGAGCTGTTTTTT
CASSRFGTGLDGELFF
>TRBJ1-2|TRBD1|TRBV18|.
TGTGCCAGCTCGCGGGACAGACCCTATGGCTACACCTTC
CASSRDRPYGYTF
>TRBJ2-3|TRBD2|TRBV5-6|.
TGTGCCAGCAGCTTGGGGGACTACCGGTCTACAGATACGCAGTATTTT
CASSLGDYRSTDTQYF
>TRBJ2-1|TRBD2|TRBV11-2|.
TGTGCCAGCAGCTTAGAAAGGCCTAGCGGCTCCTACAATGAGCAGTTCTTC
CASSLERPSGSYNEQFF
>TRBJ1-1|.|TRBV7-3|few
TGTGCCAGCAGCTTACAGGGTCCTGCAGCTTTCTTT
CASSLQGPAAFF
>TRBJ1-3|.|TRBV7-8|.
TGTGCCAGCAGCTTAAAGCGGGGTGCCTCTGGAAACACCATATATTTT
CASSLKRGASGNTIYF
>TRBJ1-2|TRBD1|TRBV28|.
TGTGCCAGCAGTCTCCAACAGGGGGCTTGGTATGGCTACACCTTC
CASSLQQGAWYGYTF
>TRBJ1-2|TRBD1|TRBV30|few
TGTGCCTGCAACCGGGACAGGGGTGGTGGCTACACCTTC
CACNRDRGGGYTF
>TRBJ2-7|.|TRBV30|.
TGTGCCTGGAGTGTAAGGGGTCTTAGCGAGCAGTACTTC
CAWSVRGLSEQYF
>TRBJ2-3|TRBD2|TRBV2|.
TGTGCCACTCGTTTCGGACTAGCGGAGAACACAGATACGCAGTATTTT
CATRFGLAENTDTQYF
>TRBJ2-1|.|TRBV28|.
TGTGCCAGCTCAGGGGTCGCGACTTACAATGAGCAGTTCTTC
CASSGVATYNEQFF
>TRBJ1-1|TRBD1|TRBV9|.
TGTGCCAGCAGCCCCCGGACAGGGGGCGCAGACACTGAAGCTTTCTTT
CASSPRTGGADTEAFF
>TRBJ1-3|.|TRBV5-5|once
TGTGCCAGCAGCGTCGAGGGGGGGGTGTTCGGAAACACCATATATTTT
CASSVEGGVFGNTIYF
>TRBJ1-3|.|TRBV30|once
TGTGCCTGGAGCCCCGGGGGTAACACCATATATTTT
CAWSPGGNTIYF
>TRBJ2-6|.|TRBV18|once
TGTGCCAGCTCACCACCCTTGGCCGGGGCCAACGTCCTGACTTTC
CASSPPLAGANVLTF